This T cell receptor (beta chain) was captured by sequencing in a study of cytomegalovirus exposure and HLA in healthy donors. Overall study results and limits: TCR sequences were mostly rare, though some public TCRs occurred in many donors.

The V gene's germline CDR1 is SGDLS and CDR2 YYNGEE. Unmatched junction bases numbered 3, after V lost 0 bases and J lost 6 bases. This CDR3 is 15 amino acids long. PCR involved 60 Vbeta and 13 Jbeta primers. Repertoires were generated with immunoSEQ multiplex PCR, while TCRdb's copy carries only in-frame clones and drops some. The sample includes about 210,000 clones, 80% to 90% seen only once; the top ten take around 0.31%. Remarks on this clone: The target antigen is unknown.

The material sequenced was PBMCs. This TCR derives from a woman aged 25 to 45 in good health and CMV-seronegative. The chain has TRBV9 and TRBJ2-2; 9 bases are a match to TRBD1. CDR3: CASSVDRGPAGELFF. CDR3 coding DNA: TGTGCCAGCAGCGTAGACAGGGGGCCGGCCGGGGAGCTGTTTTTT.